This TCR beta chain was sequenced during a study of cytomegalovirus exposure and HLA in healthy donors. The V end was cut by 4 bases, the J end by 3 bases, with 9 bases between. Germline lookup yields CDR1 SGHTA and CDR2 FQGNSA. This CDR3 has 13 residues. This PCR relied on a set of 60 Vbeta primers and 13 Jbeta primers. Generated by immunoSEQ multiplex PCR, the TCRdb table keeps only in-frame clones and is missing some. The repertoire holds some 110,000 clones, over 60% seen once, with around 5.8% in the top ten. The chain is built from TRBV7-2 and TRBJ1-1, with D hard to call. Sequencing used PBMCs. This clonotype originated in a woman aged 45-59 years in good health and CMV-seropositive. The CDR3 here is CASSSLRDTEAFF. The DNA of the CDR3 is TGTGCCAGCAGCTCTCTTCGGGACACTGAAGCTTTCTTT.